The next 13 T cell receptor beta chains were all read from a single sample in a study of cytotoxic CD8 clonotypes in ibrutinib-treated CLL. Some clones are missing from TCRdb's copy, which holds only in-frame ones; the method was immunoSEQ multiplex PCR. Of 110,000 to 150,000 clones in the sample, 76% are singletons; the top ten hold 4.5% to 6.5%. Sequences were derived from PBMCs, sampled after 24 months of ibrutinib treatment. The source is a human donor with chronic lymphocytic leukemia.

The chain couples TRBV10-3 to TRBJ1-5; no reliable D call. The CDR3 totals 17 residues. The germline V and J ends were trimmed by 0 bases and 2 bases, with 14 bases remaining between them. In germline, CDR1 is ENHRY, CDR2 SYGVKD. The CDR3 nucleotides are TGTGCCATCAGTGAGTCAGAGAGTGGTCTTGGCAATCAGCCCCAGCATTTT. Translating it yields CAISESESGLGNQPQHF.

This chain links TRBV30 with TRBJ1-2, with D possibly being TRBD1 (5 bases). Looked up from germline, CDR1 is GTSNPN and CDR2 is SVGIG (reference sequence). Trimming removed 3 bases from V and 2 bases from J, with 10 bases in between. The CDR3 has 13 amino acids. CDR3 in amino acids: CAWRRGLNYGYTF. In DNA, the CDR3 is TGTGCCTGGAGGCGGGGACTAAACTATGGCTACACCTTC.

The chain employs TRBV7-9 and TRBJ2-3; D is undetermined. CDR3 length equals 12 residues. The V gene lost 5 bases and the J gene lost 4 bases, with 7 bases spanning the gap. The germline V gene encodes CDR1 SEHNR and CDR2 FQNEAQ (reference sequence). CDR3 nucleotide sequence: TGTGCCAGCAGCCCGGCGGCAGATACGCAGTATTTT. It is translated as CASSPAADTQYF.

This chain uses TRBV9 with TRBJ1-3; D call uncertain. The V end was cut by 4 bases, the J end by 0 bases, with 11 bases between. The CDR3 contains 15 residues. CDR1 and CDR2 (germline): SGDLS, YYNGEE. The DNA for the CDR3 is TGTGCCAGCAGCTCCCGGCGGGTCTCTGGAAACACCATATATTTT. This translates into CASSSRRVSGNTIYF.

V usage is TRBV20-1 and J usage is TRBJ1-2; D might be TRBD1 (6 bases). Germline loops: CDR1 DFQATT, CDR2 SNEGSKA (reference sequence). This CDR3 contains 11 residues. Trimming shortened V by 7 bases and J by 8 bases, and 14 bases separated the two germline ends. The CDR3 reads CSGAGALGYTF. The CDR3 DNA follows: TGCAGTGGGGCAGGGGCCCTGGGCTACACCTTC.

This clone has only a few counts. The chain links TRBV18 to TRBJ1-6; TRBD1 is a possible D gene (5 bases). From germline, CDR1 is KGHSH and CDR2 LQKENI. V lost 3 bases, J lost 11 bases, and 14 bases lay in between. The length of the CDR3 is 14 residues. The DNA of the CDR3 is TGTGCCAGCTCACCTAATGAAGGGGAGACACCCCTCCACTTT. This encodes CASSPNEGETPLHF.

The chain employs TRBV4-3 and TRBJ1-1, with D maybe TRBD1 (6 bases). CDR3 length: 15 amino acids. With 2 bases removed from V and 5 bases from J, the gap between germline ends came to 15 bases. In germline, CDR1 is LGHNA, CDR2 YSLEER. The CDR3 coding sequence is TGCGCCAGCAGCCAAACGGGGGCAGGGTGGACTGAAGCTTTCTTT. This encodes CASSQTGAGWTEAFF.

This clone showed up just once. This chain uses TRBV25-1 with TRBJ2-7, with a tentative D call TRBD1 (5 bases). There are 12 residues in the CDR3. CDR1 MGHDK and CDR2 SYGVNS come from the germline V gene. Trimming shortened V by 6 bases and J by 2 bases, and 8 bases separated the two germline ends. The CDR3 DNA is TGTGCCAGCAGGGGGCCCACCTACGAGCAGTACTTC. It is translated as CASRGPTYEQYF.

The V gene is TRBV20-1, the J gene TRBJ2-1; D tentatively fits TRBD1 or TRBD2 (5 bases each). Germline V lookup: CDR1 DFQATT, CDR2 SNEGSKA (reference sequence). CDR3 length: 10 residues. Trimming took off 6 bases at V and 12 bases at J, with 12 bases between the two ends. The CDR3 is CSATGTGQFF. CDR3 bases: TGCAGTGCCACCGGGACGGGGCAGTTCTTC.

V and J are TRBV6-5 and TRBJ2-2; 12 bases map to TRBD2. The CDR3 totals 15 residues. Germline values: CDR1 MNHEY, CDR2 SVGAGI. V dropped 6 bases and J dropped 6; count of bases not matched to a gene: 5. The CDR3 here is CASSSSGRAPGELFF. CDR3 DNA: TGTGCCAGCAGCTCTAGCGGGAGGGCCCCCGGGGAGCTGTTTTTT.

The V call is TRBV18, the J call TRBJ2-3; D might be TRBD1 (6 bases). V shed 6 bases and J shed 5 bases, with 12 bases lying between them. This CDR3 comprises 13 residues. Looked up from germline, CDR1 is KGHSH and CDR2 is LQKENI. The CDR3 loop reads CASSPRQEDTQYF. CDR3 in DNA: TGTGCCAGCTCCCCAAGACAGGAAGATACGCAGTATTTT.

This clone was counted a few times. CDR3 in amino acids: CASSSLRTQGYGYTF. The CDR3 region has the DNA TGTGCCAGCAGCTCTCTCCGGACTCAGGGCTATGGCTACACCTTC. The gene calls are TRBV11-2 and TRBJ1-2; possibly TRBD1 for D (5 bases). The CDR3 extends over 15 amino acids. With 4 bases removed from V and 4 bases from J, the gap between germline ends came to 16 bases. CDR1 and CDR2 (germline): SGHAT, FQNNGV.

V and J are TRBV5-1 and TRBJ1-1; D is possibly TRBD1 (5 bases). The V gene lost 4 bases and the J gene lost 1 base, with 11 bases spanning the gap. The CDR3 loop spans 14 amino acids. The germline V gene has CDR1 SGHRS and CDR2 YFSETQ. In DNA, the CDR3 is TGCGCCAGCAGCCCAGGTACAGGGAACACTGAAGCTTTCTTT. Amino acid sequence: CASSPGTGNTEAFF.